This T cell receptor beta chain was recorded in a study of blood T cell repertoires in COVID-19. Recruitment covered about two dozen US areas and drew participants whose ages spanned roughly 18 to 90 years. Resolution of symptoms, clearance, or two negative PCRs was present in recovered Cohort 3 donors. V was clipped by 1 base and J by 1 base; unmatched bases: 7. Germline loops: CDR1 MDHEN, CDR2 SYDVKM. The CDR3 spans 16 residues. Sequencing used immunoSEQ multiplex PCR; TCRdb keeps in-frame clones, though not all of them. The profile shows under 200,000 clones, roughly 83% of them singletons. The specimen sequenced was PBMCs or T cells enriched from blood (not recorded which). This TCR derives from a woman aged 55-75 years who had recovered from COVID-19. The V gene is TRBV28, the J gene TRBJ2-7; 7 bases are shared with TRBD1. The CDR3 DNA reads TGTGCCAGCAGTTTATTAGGGACAGTGCTATCCTACGAGCAGTACTTC. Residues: CASSLLGTVLSYEQYF.